The 12 T cell receptor beta chains below were found in one sample sequenced in a study of neurological immune-mediated disorders. From the 5' RACE reads, TCRdb called clonotypes with MiXCR, one entry per CDR3 protein. The top ten hold about 9% of the sample, which has around 35,000 distinct CDR3 sequences, 1.5% seen once. The sequenced material came from PBMCs. The source of these receptors is a woman aged 25 to 39 with multiple sclerosis.

This clonotype was seen many times. The chain carries TRBV20-1 and TRBJ2-7; D is undetermined. Germline assignment: CDR1 DFQATT and CDR2 SNEGSKA (reference sequence). This CDR3 contains 12 residues. The V end lost 2 bases, the J end lost 2 bases, and 7 bases lay between the germline ends. CDR3: CSARNGPYEQYF. The DNA for the CDR3 is TGCAGTGCTAGAAACGGGCCCTACGAGCAGTACTTC.

This clonotype was found many times. The V call is TRBV27, the J call TRBJ2-5; 9 bases are shared with TRBD1. In germline, CDR1 is MNHEY, CDR2 SMNVEV (reference sequence). V lost 0 bases to trimming and J lost 5 bases; unmatched junction nucleotides: 7. The CDR3 contains 16 residues. For the CDR3, the DNA is TGTGCCAGCAGTTTATCCGGACAGGGGAGAGGGGAGACCCAGTACTTC. It specifies CASSLSGQGRGETQYF.

This clonotype was seen ten or more times. This chain uses TRBV20-1 with TRBJ2-7; D may match TRBD1 or TRBD2 (5 bases each). Trimming took off 6 bases at V and 0 bases at J, with 18 bases between the two ends. This CDR3 is 15 amino acids long. CDR1 is DFQATT and CDR2 is SNEGSKA in the germline V gene (reference sequence). The CDR3 nucleotides are TGCAGTGCCCCTCCTTCGGGGCCGCACTCCTACGAGCAGTACTTC. It encodes CSAPPSGPHSYEQYF.

The table lists this clonotype with many counts. The chain is built from TRBV9 and TRBJ2-3; 8 bases match TRBD2. V shed 4 bases and J 4 bases; nucleotides not matched to a gene: 14. The V gene's germline CDR1 is SGDLS and CDR2 YYNGEE. This CDR3 has 17 amino acids. The CDR3 DNA reads as TGTGCCAGCAGCCCACGAAGGACTAGCTTTCTAGCAGATACGCAGTATTTT. Translated, it gives CASSPRRTSFLADTQYF.

Many counts were recorded for this clonotype. The chain links TRBV29-1 to TRBJ2-7; no reliable D call. CDR1 and CDR2 from the germline V gene are SQVTM and ANQGSEA. This CDR3 region has 12 residues. Trimming left V 4 bases short and J 2 bases short, with 9 bases between. The CDR3 bases are TGCAGCGTTGCGGAGCGCCCCTACGAGCAGTACTTC. This codes for CSVAERPYEQYF.

This clonotype showed up many times. The chain combines TRBV5-1 with TRBJ2-1, with TRBD1 matching 7 bases. This CDR3 comprises 15 residues. Germline CDR1 and CDR2: SGHRS and YFSETQ. With V trimmed by 0 bases and J by 8 bases, 8 bases remained unmatched. DNA for the CDR3: TGCGCCAGCAGCTTGGCCACAGGGGCATTCGATGAGCAGTTCTTC. As protein: CASSLATGAFDEQFF.

There are many counts of this clonotype. The chain is built from TRBV7-6 and TRBJ2-2; 11 nucleotides agree with TRBD2. The germline V gene encodes CDR1 SGHVS and CDR2 FNYEAQ. The CDR3 totals 19 residues. After removal of 5 bases from V and 4 bases from J, the junction contained 15 bases not matched to a gene. As DNA, the CDR3 is TGTGCCAGCAGCCCAGAGGCGAGACTAGCGGGGCATATCACCGGGGAGCTGTTTTTT. Translated: CASSPEARLAGHITGELFF.

This clonotype was picked up many times. This chain's CDR3 is CASSLQGYSGNTIYF. The CDR3 DNA is TGTGCCAGCAGCTTACAGGGGTACTCTGGAAACACCATATATTTT. The chain recombines TRBV7-2 with TRBJ1-3, with D possibly TRBD1 on 6 matching bases. CDR3 length equals 15 residues. Trimming pared 2 bases from V and 0 bases from J, leaving 8 bases between. CDR1 and CDR2 (germline): SGHTA, FQGNSA.

This clonotype appeared many times. The rearrangement uses TRBV9 and TRBJ2-7; D is uncertain. V shed 0 bases and J shed 5 bases, with 9 bases lying between them. Per germline, CDR1 SGDLS and CDR2 YYNGEE. The CDR3 covers 13 residues. CDR3 in DNA: TGTGCCAGCAGCGTAGATCATCCGAACGAGCAGTACTTC. As protein: CASSVDHPNEQYF. Supplemented by reference TRBV9 and TRBJ2-7, the full variable domain reads DSGVTQTPKHLITATGQRVTLRCSPRSGDLSVYWYQQSLDQGLQFLIQYYNGEERAKGNILERFSAQQFPDLHSELNLSSLELGDSALYFCASSVDHPNEQYFGPGTRLTVT.

This clonotype has ten or more counts. This chain connects TRBV11-2 to TRBJ2-7; D might be TRBD2 (6 bases). The CDR3 covers 13 residues. Trimming removed 3 bases from V and 7 bases from J, with 13 bases in between. Germline CDR1 SGHAT, CDR2 FQNNGV. The CDR3 protein is CASSFGTLEEQYF. The CDR3 DNA follows: TGTGCCAGCAGCTTCGGGACTCTGGAGGAGCAGTACTTC.

This clonotype was seen at least ten times. The chain couples TRBV7-2 to TRBJ2-3; no firm D call. This CDR3 comprises 14 residues. Per germline, CDR1 SGHTA and CDR2 FQGNSA. Between the trimmed V and J ends, which lost 5 bases and 2 bases, there was a span of 11 bases. This CDR3 reads CASSIQVDTDTQYF. Written as DNA, the CDR3 is TGTGCCAGCAGCATTCAGGTAGACACAGATACGCAGTATTTT.

This clonotype occurred many times. This chain connects TRBV5-5 to TRBJ2-1; 13 nucleotides align to TRBD2. The CDR3 consists of 15 residues. Germline V lookup: CDR1 SGHKS, CDR2 YYEKEE (reference sequence). V dropped 4 bases and J dropped 6; count of bases not matched to a gene: 4. In DNA, the CDR3 is TGTGCCAGCAGCCAACTAGCGGGGGGGCGCAATGAGCAGTTCTTC. Its protein is CASSQLAGGRNEQFF.